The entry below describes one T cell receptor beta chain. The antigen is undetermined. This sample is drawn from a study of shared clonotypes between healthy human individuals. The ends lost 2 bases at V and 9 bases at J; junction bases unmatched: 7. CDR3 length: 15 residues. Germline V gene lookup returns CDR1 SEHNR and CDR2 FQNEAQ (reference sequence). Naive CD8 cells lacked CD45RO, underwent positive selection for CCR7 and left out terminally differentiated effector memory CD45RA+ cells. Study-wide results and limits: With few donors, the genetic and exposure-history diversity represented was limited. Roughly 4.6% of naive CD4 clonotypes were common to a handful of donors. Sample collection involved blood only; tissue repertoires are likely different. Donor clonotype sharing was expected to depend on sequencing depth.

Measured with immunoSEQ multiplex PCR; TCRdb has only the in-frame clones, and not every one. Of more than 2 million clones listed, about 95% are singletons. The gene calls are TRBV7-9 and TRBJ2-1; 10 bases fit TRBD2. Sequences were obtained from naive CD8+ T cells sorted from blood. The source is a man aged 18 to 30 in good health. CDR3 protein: CASSLWSGLAIEQFF. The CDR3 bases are TGTGCCAGCAGCTTATGGTCGGGACTAGCGATTGAGCAGTTCTTC.